This T cell receptor beta chain originates from a study of T cell responses to AZD1222 COVID-19 vaccine. To note about this clone: No antigen is known for it.

Study conclusions and caveats: With dominance at 160-218 and 743-854, vaccine-associated CD4 TCRs spanned spike. Seropositivity was recorded at baseline in only 6 or 7 AZD1222 recipients.

This table comes from immunoSEQ multiplex PCR, and its TCRdb copy is limited to in-frame clones, with some not included. The repertoire has 55,000 to 75,000 clones, less than 85% of them found once; the top ten carry more than 20%. This CDR3 spans 13 amino acids. Losses at the gene ends were 6 bases for V and 3 bases for J; bases not matched to a gene: 2. The germline gives CDR1 MNHEY, CDR2 SVGAGI. Sequenced here: peripheral blood, sampled on day 0 of MenACWY control vaccination. V usage is TRBV6-5 and J usage is TRBJ1-1; TRBD1 aligns across 9 bases. The receptor was derived from an adult in good health. CDR3 residues: CASRRQGDTEAFF. The CDR3 DNA reads TGTGCCAGCAGGCGACAGGGGGACACTGAAGCTTTCTTT.